A selection of T cell receptor beta chains follows, all from one sample in a study of T cells in Graves' hyperthyroidism and ophthalmopathy. Using its own MiXCR run on the multiplex PCR reads, TCRdb lists one record per CDR3 protein. The sample comprises hundreds of thousands of distinct CDR3 sequences, over 35% of which are singletons, and 7.5% to 9.5% rests with the top ten. Sequenced sample: blood. The receptors were gathered from a man between 18 and 35 years old with Graves' hyperthyroidism. Each CDR3 is given with its conserved first and last residue. Fields, in order: J gene, V gene, CDR3 protein.

>TRBJ2-7|TRBV7-2
CASSLVVGELDYEQYF
>TRBJ2-5|TRBV12-3/TRBV12-4
CASASVARWEETQYF
>TRBJ2-3|TRBV29-1
CSVDLGWGITDTQYF
>TRBJ2-7|TRBV2
CASSESSYEQYF
>TRBJ1-2|TRBV7-2
CASSPRAGGAYGYTF
>TRBJ1-5|TRBV12-3/TRBV12-4
CASSLTTGQGAEQPQHF
>TRBJ2-2|TRBV6-6
CASSTDSPGELFF
>TRBJ2-2|TRBV5-6
CASSLAFTSGATGELFF
>TRBJ1-2|TRBV2
CASTESAGNYGYTF
>TRBJ2-7|TRBV9
CASSVGSTYEQYF
>TRBJ2-5|TRBV7-2
CASSLGGYTQETQYF
>TRBJ2-5|TRBV7-9
CASSLGRQGAGRETQYF
>TRBJ1-1|TRBV12-3/TRBV12-4
CASSIRQGAHPFF
>TRBJ1-2|TRBV9
CASSFNQGPDWGGYTF
>TRBJ1-1|TRBV13
CASSARTGPLLEAFF
>TRBJ2-7|TRBV5-6
CASSFSTARNEQYF
>TRBJ2-7|TRBV7-3
CASSLGLAGEGNYEQYF
>TRBJ1-1|TRBV6-1
CASSYSLGQGVHEAFF
>TRBJ1-3|TRBV9
CASSVEAGTGVAGNTIYF
>TRBJ1-6|TRBV12-3/TRBV12-4
CASRPRDSGSPLHF
>TRBJ1-5|TRBV10-2
CASSVAANQPQHF
>TRBJ2-5|TRBV7-2
CASSRPDVNTEAFFGQETQYF
>TRBJ1-5|TRBV5-1
CARNLEGGRGQPQHF
>TRBJ1-1|TRBV10-2
CASSDLQGVYTEAFF
>TRBJ1-1|TRBV29-1
CSVEEGGSTEAFF
>TRBJ2-7|TRBV7-2
CASSSYPYEQYF
>TRBJ1-5|TRBV4-1
CASSHPDRSGQPQHF
>TRBJ2-7|TRBV10-3
CAMAPGTGTYEQYF
>TRBJ1-6|TRBV20-1
CSARTGSPLHF
>TRBJ1-1|TRBV25-1
CARDETDEAFF
>TRBJ2-5|TRBV15
CATSRERTGGFGTQYF
>TRBJ2-7|TRBV29-1
CSGDRAYEQYF
>TRBJ2-5|TRBV7-3
CASSFLGGSQETQYF
>TRBJ1-5|TRBV2
CASSETGFNQPQHF
>TRBJ2-5|TRBV11-1
CASSYRAEETQYF
>TRBJ1-1|TRBV10-3
CAISEGSGGSFAFF
>TRBJ1-1|TRBV25-1
CASSYRVTEAFF
>TRBJ1-5|TRBV20-1
CSARPWGRGGSDNQPQHF
>TRBJ2-2|TRBV7-9
CASSFTPAGELFF
>TRBJ2-5|TRBV16
CASSGGRMETQYF
>TRBJ1-2|TRBV2
CASKYGQATIYGYTF
>TRBJ1-1|TRBV20-1
CSARDWQINTEAFF
>TRBJ1-5|TRBV5-1
CASSQEGGQGQPQHF
>TRBJ1-1|TRBV7-6
CASSDYRSSNTEAFF
>TRBJ2-3|TRBV7-6
CASSQTSGSRDTQYF
>TRBJ2-7|TRBV11-2
CVSSFERFYEQYF
>TRBJ1-3|TRBV28
CASSLWDRGSGNTIYF
>TRBJ2-7|TRBV6-5
CASSYRTKQYF
>TRBJ2-7|TRBV20-1
CSARRGGYEQYF
>TRBJ1-1|TRBV19
CASSLSTGNAFF
>TRBJ1-5|TRBV19
CASSMISYSLSNQPQHF
>TRBJ1-5|TRBV6-6
CASSYNGDGNQPQHF
>TRBJ2-7|TRBV7-9
CASSSFRQGKAYEQYF
>TRBJ1-6|TRBV2
CASSSGRRSPLHF
>TRBJ1-4|TRBV20-1
CSARRDRGPEKLFF
>TRBJ2-5|TRBV5-1
CASSPGQAQETQYF
>TRBJ1-1|TRBV5-1
CASSGGQGARTEAFF